What follows is one TCR beta chain and its context. The data were obtained in a study of identical twins. Germline lookup yields CDR1 LNHNV and CDR2 YYDKDF (reference sequence). The CDR3 runs 17 residues. V was pared by 0 bases and J by 6 bases, with 15 bases between. A single record per CDR3 protein comes from TCRdb applying MiXCR to the 5' RACE reads. Of 500,000 or so distinct CDR3 sequences detected, roughly a fifth appear once; the ten largest clones hold 0.75% to 0.95%. The sample was also linked to a second study, of T cells expressing NK-cell markers. In that study: One of eight sequenced donors was HCMV-seronegative; the other seven were seropositive.

The source material was CD4+ T cells sorted from blood. The J gene is TRBJ1-6, the V gene TRBV15; no clear D gene. The sequence was collected from a woman aged 18-30 years in good health. CDR3 DNA: TGTGCCACCAGCAGAGATCGGGTCTCATACAGTAATTCACCCCTCCACTTT. Protein product: CATSRDRVSYSNSPLHF. The full variable domain, with the rest looked up from reference TRBV15 and TRBJ1-6, is DAMVIQNPRYQVTQFGKPVTLSCSQTLNHNVMYWYQQKSSQAPKLLFHYYDKDFNNEADTPDNFQSRRPNTSFCFLDIRSPGLGDTAMYLCATSRDRVSYSNSPLHFGNGTRLTVT.